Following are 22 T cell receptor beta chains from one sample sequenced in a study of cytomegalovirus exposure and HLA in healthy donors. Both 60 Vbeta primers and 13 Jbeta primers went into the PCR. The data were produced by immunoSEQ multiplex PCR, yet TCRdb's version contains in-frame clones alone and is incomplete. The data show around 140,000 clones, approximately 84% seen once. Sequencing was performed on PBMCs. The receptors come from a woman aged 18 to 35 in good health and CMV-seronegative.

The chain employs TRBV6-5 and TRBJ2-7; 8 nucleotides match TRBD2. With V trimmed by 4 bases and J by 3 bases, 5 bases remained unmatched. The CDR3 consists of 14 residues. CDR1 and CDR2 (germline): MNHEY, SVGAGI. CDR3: CASSLAGSDYEQYF. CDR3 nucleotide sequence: TGTGCCAGCAGTTTAGCGGGGTCTGACTACGAGCAGTACTTC.

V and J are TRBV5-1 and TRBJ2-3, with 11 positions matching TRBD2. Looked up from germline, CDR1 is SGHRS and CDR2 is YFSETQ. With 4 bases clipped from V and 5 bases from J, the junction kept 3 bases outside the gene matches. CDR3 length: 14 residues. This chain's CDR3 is CASSQLAGEDTQYF. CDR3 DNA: TGCGCCAGCAGCCAACTAGCGGGAGAAGATACGCAGTATTTT. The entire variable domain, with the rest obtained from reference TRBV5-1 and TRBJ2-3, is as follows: KAGVTQTPRYLIKTRGQQVTLSCSPISGHRSVSWYQQTPGQGLQFLFEYFSETQRNKGNFPGRFSGRQFSNSRSEMNVSTLELGDSALYLCASSQLAGEDTQYFGPGTRLTVL.

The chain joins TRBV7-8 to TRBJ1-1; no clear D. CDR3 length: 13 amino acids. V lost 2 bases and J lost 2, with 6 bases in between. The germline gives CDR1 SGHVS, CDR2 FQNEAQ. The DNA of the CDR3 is TGTGCCAGCAGCTTATCGGTCAACACTGAAGCTTTCTTT. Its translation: CASSLSVNTEAFF.

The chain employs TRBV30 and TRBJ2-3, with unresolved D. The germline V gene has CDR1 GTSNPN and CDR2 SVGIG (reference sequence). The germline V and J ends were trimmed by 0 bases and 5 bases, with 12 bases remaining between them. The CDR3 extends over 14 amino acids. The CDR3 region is CAWSVSLSQDTQYF. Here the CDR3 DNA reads TGTGCCTGGAGTGTGTCACTGTCCCAAGATACGCAGTATTTT.

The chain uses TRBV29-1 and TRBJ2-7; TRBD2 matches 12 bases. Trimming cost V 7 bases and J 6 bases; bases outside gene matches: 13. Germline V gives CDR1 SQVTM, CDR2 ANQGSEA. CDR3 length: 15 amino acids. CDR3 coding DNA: TGCAGCGGACTCCATCTAGCGGGAGGGTTTACCGAGCAGTACTTC. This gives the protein CSGLHLAGGFTEQYF.

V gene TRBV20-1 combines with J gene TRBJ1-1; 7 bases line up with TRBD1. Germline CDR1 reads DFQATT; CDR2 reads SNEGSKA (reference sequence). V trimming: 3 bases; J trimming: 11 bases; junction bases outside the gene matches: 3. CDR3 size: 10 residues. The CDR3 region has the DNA TGCAGTGCTAGGGACAGGAACGCTTTCTTT. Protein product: CSARDRNAFF.

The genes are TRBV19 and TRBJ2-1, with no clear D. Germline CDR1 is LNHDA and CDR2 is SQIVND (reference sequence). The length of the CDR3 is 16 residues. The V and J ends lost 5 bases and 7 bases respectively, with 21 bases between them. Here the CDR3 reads CASSPESAARRNEQFF. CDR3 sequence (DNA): TGTGCCAGTAGTCCGGAGTCGGCGGCAAGAAGGAATGAGCAGTTCTTC.

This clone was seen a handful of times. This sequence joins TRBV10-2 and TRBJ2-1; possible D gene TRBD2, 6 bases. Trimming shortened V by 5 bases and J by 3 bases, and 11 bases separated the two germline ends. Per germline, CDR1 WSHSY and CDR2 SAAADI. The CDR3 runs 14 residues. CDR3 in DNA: TGCGCCAGCAGTATCCTTAGCGGCTACAATGAGCAGTTCTTC. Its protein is CASSILSGYNEQFF.

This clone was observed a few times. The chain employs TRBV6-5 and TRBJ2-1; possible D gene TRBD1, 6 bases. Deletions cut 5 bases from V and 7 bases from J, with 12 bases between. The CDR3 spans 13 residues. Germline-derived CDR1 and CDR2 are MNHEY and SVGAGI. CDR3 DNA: TGTGCCAGCAGTAACAACCAGGGGAATGAGCAGTTCTTC. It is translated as CASSNNQGNEQFF.

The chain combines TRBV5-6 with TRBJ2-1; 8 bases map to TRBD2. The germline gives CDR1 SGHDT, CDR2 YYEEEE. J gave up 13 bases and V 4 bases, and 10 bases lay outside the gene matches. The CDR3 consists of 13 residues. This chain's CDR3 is CASSGRVSGKQFF. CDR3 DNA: TGTGCCAGCAGCGGGAGGGTTAGCGGGAAACAGTTCTTC.

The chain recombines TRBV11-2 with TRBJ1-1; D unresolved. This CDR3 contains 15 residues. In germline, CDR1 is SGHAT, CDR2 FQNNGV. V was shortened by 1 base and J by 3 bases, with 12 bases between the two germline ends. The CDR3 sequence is CASSLVSDLDTEAFF. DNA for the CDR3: TGTGCCAGCAGCTTAGTCTCCGACTTGGACACTGAAGCTTTCTTT.

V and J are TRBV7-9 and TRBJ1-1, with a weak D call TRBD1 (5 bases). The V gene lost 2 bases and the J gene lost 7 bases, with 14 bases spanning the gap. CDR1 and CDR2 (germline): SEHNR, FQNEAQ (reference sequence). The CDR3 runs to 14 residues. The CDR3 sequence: CASSLSAGKFEAFF. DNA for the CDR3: TGTGCCAGCAGCTTAAGTGCAGGGAAGTTTGAAGCTTTCTTT. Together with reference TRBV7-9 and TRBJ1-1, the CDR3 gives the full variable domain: DTGVSQNPRHKITKRGQNVTFRCDPISEHNRLYWYRQTLGQGPEFLTYFQNEAQLEKSRLLSDRFSAERPKGSFSTLEIQRTEQGDSAMYLCASSLSAGKFEAFFGQGTRLTVV.

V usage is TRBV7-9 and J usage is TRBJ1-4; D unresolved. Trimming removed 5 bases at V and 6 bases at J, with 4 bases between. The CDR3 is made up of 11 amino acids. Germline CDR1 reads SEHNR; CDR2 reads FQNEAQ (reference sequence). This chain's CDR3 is CASSHDEKLFF. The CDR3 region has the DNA TGTGCCAGCAGCCATGATGAAAAACTGTTTTTT.

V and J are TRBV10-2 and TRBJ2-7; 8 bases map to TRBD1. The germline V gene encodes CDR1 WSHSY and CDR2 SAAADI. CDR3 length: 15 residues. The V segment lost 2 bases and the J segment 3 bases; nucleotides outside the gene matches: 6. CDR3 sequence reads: CASSEDRGRVYEQYF. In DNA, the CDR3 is TGCGCCAGCAGTGAGGACAGGGGACGAGTCTACGAGCAGTACTTC.

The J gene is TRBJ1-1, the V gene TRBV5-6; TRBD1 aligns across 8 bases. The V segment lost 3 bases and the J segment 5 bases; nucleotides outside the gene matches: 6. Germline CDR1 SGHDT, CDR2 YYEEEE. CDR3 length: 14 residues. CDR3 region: CASSSTGGWTEAFF. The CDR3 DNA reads TGTGCCAGCAGCTCTACAGGGGGTTGGACTGAAGCTTTCTTT.

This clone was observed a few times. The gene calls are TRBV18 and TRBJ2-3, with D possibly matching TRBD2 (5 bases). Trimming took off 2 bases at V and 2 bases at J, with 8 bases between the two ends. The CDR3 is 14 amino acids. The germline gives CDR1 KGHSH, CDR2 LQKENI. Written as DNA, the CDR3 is TGTGCCAGCTCACCAGCGGGCACCACAGATACGCAGTATTTT. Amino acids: CASSPAGTTDTQYF. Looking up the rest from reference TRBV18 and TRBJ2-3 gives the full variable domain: NAGVMQNPRHLVRRRGQEARLRCSPMKGHSHVYWYRQLPEEGLKFMVYLQKENIIDESGMPKERFSAEFPKEGPSILRIQQVVRGDSAAYFCASSPAGTTDTQYFGPGTRLTVL.

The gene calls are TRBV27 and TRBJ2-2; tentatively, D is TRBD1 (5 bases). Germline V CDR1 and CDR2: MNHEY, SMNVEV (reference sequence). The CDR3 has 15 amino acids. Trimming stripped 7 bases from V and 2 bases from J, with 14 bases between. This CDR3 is CASTIGAPNTGELFF. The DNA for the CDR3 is TGTGCCAGCACTATAGGGGCTCCTAACACCGGGGAGCTGTTTTTT.

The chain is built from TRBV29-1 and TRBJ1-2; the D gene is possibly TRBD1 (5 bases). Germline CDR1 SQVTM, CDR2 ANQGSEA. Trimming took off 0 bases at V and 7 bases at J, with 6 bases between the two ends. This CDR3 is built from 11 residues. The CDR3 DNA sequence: TGCAGCGTTGAAGAGGGGGGTGGCTACACCTTC. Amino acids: CSVEEGGGYTF.

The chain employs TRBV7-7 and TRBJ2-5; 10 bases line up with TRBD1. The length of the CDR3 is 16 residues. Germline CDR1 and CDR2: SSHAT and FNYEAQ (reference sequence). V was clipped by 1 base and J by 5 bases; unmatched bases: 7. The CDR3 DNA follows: TGTGCCAGCAGCTTAGGCCGGGACAGGGGCGGTGAGACCCAGTACTTC. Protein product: CASSLGRDRGGETQYF.

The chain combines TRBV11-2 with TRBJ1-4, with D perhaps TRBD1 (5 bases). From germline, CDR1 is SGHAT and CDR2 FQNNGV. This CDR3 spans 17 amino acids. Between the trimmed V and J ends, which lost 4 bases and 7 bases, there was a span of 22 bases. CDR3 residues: CASSSAMGGAAPEKLFF. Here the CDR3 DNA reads TGTGCCAGCAGCTCAGCCATGGGAGGGGCGGCCCCTGAAAAACTGTTTTTT. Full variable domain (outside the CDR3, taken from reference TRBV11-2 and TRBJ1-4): EAGVAQSPRYKIIEKRQSVAFWCNPISGHATLYWYQQILGQGPKLLIQFQNNGVVDDSQLPKDRFSAERLKGVDSTLKIQPAKLEDSAVYLCASSSAMGGAAPEKLFFGSGTQLSVL.

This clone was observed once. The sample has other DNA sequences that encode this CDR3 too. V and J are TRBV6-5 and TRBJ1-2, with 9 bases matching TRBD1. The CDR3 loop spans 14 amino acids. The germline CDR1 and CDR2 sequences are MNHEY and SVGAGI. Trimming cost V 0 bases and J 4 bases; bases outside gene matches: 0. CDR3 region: CASSYSGQGYGYTF. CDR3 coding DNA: TGTGCCAGCAGTTACTCGGGACAGGGCTATGGCTACACCTTC.

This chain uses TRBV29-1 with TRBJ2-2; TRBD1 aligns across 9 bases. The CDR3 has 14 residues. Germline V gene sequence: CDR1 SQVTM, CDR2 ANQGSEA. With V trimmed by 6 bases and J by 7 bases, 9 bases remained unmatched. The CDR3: CSVQLDRGDGELFF. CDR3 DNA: TGCAGCGTCCAATTGGACAGGGGCGACGGGGAGCTGTTTTTT.